This TCR beta chain was identified during a study of blood T cell repertoires in COVID-19. Study-level information: From the United States, Italy and Spain came samples of acute and convalescent COVID-19.

Original processing methods: Amplifying reference gene primers gave estimates of nucleated cell counts. Some clones are missing from TCRdb's copy, which holds only in-frame ones; the method was immunoSEQ multiplex PCR. V, J and clone size are those of that table, while D and trimming were read from the DNA. The sample gives 90,000 to 100,000 clones, roughly nine tenths of which show up once; 15% to 20% is in the top ten. The CDR3 sequence is 14 residues long. Germline CDR1 SQVTM, CDR2 ANQGSEA. V lost 6 bases, J lost 1 base, and 6 bases stayed unmatched. The sample comprised peripheral blood. This receptor was obtained from a woman aged 55-75 years with COVID-19, enrolled during active disease. The chain has TRBV29-1 and TRBJ2-3; TRBD1 matches 8 bases. The CDR3 sequence: CSVRGQVGTDTQYF. The CDR3 coding sequence is TGCAGCGTCAGGGGACAGGTTGGCACAGATACGCAGTATTTT.